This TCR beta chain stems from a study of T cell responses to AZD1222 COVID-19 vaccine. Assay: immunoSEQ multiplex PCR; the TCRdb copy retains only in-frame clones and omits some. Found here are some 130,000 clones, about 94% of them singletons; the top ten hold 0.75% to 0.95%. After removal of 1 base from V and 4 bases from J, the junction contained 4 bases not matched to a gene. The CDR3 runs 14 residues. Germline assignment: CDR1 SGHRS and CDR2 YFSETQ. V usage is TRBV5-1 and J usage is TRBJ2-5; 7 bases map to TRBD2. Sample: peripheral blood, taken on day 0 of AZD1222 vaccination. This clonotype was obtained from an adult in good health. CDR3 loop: CASSLSGGGETQYF. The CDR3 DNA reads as TGCGCCAGCAGCTTGTCGGGGGGAGGAGAGACCCAGTACTTC. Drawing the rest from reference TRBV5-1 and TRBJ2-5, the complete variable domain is KAGVTQTPRYLIKTRGQQVTLSCSPISGHRSVSWYQQTPGQGLQFLFEYFSETQRNKGNFPGRFSGRQFSNSRSEMNVSTLELGDSALYLCASSLSGGGETQYFGPGTRLLVL.